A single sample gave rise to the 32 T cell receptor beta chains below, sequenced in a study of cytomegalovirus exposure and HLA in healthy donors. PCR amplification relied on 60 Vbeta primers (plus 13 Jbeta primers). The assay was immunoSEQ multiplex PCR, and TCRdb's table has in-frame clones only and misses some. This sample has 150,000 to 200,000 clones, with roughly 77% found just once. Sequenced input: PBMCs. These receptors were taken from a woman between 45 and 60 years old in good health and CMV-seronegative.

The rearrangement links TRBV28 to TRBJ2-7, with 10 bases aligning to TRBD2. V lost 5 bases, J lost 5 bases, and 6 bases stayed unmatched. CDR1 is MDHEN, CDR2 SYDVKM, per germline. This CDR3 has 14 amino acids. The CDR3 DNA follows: TGTGCCAGCAGTCTAGCGGGGGCCGGGGACGAGCAGTACTTC. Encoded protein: CASSLAGAGDEQYF.

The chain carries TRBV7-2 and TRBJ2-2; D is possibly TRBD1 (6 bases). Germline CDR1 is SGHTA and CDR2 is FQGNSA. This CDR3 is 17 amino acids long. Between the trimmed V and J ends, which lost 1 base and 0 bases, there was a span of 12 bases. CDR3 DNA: TGTGCCAGCAGCTTAGGAGGGGGTGCTCCGAACACCGGGGAGCTGTTTTTT. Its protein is CASSLGGGAPNTGELFF.

CDR3 amino acids: CASVRLGYEQYF. CDR3 DNA: TGTGCCAGCGTGCGGTTGGGCTACGAGCAGTACTTC. The gene calls are TRBV28 and TRBJ2-7; no firm D call. The CDR3 sequence is 12 residues long. Trimming cost V 8 bases and J 3 bases, with 11 bases left between them. Germline CDR1 MDHEN, CDR2 SYDVKM.

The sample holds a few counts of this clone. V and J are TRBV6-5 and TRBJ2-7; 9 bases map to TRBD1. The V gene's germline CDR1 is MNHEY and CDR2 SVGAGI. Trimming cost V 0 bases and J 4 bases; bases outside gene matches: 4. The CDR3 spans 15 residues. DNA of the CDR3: TGTGCCAGCAGTTACTCCCGGGACAGGGTGTACGAGCAGTACTTC. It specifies CASSYSRDRVYEQYF.

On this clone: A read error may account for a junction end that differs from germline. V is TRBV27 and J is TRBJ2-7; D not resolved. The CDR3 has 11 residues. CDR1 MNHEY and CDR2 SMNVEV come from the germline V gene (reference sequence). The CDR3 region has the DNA TGTGCCAGCAGCTTATTCGGCGAGCAGTACTTC. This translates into CASSLFGEQYF.

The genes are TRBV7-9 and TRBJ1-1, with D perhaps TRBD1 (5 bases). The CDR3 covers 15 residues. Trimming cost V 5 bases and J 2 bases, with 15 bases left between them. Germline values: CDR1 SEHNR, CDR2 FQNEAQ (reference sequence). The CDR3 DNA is TGTGCCAGCAGCCGGGGCGGGGGTTTTAACACTGAAGCTTTCTTT. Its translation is CASSRGGGFNTEAFF.

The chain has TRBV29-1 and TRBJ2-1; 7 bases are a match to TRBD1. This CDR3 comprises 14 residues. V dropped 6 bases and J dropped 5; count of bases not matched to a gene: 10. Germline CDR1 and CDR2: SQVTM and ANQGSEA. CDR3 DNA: TGCAGCGTCGCGGACAGGAGGACAAACAATGAGCAGTTCTTC. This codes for CSVADRRTNNEQFF.

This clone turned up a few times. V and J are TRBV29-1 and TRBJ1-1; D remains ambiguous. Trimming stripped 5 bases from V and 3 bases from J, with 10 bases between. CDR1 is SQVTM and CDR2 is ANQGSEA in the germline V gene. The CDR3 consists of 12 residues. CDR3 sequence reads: CSVRRRDTEAFF. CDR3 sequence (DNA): TGCAGCGTTCGAAGGCGGGACACTGAAGCTTTCTTT.

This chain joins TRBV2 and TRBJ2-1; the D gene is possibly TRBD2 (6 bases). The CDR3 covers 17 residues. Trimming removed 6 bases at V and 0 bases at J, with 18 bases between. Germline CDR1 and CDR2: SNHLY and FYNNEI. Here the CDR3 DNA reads TGTGCCAGCAGGGGAACCGGGACTCGACCCTCCTACAATGAGCAGTTCTTC. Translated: CASRGTGTRPSYNEQFF.

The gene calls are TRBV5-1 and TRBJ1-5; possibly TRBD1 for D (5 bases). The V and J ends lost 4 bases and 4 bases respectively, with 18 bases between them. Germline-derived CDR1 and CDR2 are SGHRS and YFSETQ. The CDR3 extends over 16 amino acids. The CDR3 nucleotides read TGCGCCAGCAGCACCGGCCTACTGGGGGGGAATCAGCCCCAGCATTTT. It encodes CASSTGLLGGNQPQHF.

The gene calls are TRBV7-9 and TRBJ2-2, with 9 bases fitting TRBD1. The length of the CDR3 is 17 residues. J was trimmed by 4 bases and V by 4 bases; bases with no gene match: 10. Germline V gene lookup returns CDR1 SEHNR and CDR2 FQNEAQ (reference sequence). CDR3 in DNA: TGTGCCAGCAGCTCCCCGAATGACAGGGGGAGCACCGGGGAGCTGTTTTTT. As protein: CASSSPNDRGSTGELFF. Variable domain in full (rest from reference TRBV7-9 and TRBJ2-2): DTGVSQNPRHKITKRGQNVTFRCDPISEHNRLYWYRQTLGQGPEFLTYFQNEAQLEKSRLLSDRFSAERPKGSFSTLEIQRTEQGDSAMYLCASSSPNDRGSTGELFFGEGSRLTVL.

The CDR3 DNA follows: TGCGCCAGCAGCCAAGATTTTGGCGGGAGTTCACCCCTCCACTTT. This translates into CASSQDFGGSSPLHF. The chain joins TRBV4-3 to TRBJ1-6, with D unclear. Germline V CDR1 and CDR2: LGHNA, YSLEER. The length of the CDR3 is 15 residues. The V end was cut by 0 bases, the J end by 9 bases, with 12 bases between.

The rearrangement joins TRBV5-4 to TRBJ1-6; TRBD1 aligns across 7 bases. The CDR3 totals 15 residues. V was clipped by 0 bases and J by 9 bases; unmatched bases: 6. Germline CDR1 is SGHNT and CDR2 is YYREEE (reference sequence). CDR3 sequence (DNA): TGTGCCAGCAGCTTGGGCCAGGGGGGTTCTTCACCCCTCCACTTT. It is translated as CASSLGQGGSSPLHF.

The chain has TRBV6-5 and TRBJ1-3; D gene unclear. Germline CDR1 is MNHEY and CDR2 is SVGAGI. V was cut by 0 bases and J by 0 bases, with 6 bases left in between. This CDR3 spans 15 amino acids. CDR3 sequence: CASSYSQISGNTIYF. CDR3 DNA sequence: TGTGCCAGCAGTTACTCGCAGATCTCTGGAAACACCATATATTTT.

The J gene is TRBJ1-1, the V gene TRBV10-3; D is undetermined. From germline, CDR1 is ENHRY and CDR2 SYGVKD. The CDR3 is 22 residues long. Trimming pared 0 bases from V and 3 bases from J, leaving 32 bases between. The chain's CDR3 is CAISESGIDERAWANWDTEAFF. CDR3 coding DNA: TGTGCCATCAGTGAGTCGGGTATTGACGAGAGGGCTTGGGCCAATTGGGACACTGAAGCTTTCTTT.

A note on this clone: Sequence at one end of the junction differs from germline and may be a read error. This CDR3 is CASSLGSFNEQFF. The DNA of the CDR3 is TGTGCTAGCAGCTTGGGCAGTTTCAATGAGCAGTTCTTC. J is TRBJ2-1 and V is TRBV7-7; D gene uncertain. Germline CDR1 is SSHAT and CDR2 is FNYEAQ (reference sequence). The CDR3 has 13 residues. Full variable domain (remainder filled in from reference TRBV7-7 and TRBJ2-1): GAGVSQSPRYKVTKRGQDVTLRCDPISSHATLYWYQQALGQGPEFLTYFNYEAQPDKSGLPSDRFSAERPEGSISTLTIQRTEQRDSAMYRCASSLGSFNEQFFGPGTRLTVL.

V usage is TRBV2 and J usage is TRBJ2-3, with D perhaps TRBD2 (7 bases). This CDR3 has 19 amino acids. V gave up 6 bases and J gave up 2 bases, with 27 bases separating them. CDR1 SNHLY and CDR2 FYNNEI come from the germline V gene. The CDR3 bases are TGTGCCAGCAGACAACAAGGGAGGGCAGGGGTTTTAGCCACAGATACGCAGTATTTT. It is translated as CASRQQGRAGVLATDTQYF. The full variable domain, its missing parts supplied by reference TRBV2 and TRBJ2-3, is EPEVTQTPSHQVTQMGQEVILRCVPISNHLYFYWYRQILGQKVEFLVSFYNNEISEKSEIFDDQFSVERPDGSNFTLKIRSTKLEDSAMYFCASRQQGRAGVLATDTQYFGPGTRLTVL.

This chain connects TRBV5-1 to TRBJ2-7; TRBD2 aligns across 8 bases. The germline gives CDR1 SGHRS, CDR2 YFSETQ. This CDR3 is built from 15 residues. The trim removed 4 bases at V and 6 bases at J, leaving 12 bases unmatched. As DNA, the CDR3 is TGCGCCAGCAGCCGGGCCGGGGGGGATTTCGGCGAGCAGTACTTC. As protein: CASSRAGGDFGEQYF.

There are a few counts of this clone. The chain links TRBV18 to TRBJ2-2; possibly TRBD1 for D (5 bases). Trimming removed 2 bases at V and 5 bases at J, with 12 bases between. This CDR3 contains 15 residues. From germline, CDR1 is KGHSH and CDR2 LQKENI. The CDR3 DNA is TGTGCCAGCTCACCAGTGAAGGGGCGTACCGGGGAGCTGTTTTTT. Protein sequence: CASSPVKGRTGELFF. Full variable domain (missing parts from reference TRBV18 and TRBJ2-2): NAGVMQNPRHLVRRRGQEARLRCSPMKGHSHVYWYRQLPEEGLKFMVYLQKENIIDESGMPKERFSAEFPKEGPSILRIQQVVRGDSAAYFCASSPVKGRTGELFFGEGSRLTVL.

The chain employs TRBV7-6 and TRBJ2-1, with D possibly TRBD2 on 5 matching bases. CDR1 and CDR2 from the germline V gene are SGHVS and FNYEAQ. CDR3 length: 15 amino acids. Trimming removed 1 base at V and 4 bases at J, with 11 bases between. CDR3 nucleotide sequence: TGTGCCAGCAGCTTAGGAGGGAGACGGTACAATGAGCAGTTCTTC. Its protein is CASSLGGRRYNEQFF.

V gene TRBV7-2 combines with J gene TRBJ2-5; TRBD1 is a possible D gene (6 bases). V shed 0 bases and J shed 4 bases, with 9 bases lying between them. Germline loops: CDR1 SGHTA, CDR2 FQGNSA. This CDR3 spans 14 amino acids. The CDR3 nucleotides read TGTGCCAGCAGCTTAGCAGGCAGGGGAGAGACCCAGTACTTC. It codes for CASSLAGRGETQYF. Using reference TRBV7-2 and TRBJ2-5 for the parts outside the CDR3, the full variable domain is GAGVSQSPSNKVTEKGKDVELRCDPISGHTALYWYRQSLGQGLEFLIYFQGNSAPDKSGLPSDRFSAERTGGSVSTLTIQRTQQEDSAVYLCASSLAGRGETQYFGPGTRLLVL.

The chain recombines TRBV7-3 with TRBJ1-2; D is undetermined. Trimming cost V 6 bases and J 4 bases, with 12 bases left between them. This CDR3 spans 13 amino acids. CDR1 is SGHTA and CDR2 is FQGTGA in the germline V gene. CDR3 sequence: CASSLLGGYGYTF. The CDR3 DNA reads TGTGCCAGCAGTCTCCTGGGAGGCTATGGCTACACCTTC.

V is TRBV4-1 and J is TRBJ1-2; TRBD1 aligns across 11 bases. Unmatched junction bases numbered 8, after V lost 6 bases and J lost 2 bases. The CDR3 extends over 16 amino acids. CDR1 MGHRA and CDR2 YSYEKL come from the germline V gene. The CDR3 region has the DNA TGCGCCAGCAGTCGTTCCGGGACAGGGGGAAACTATGGCTACACCTTC. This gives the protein CASSRSGTGGNYGYTF.

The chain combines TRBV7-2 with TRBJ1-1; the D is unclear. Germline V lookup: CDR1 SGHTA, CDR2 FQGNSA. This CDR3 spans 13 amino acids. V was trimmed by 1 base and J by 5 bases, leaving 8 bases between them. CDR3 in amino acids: CASSLVEGTEAFF. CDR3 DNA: TGTGCCAGCAGCTTAGTCGAGGGAACTGAAGCTTTCTTT.

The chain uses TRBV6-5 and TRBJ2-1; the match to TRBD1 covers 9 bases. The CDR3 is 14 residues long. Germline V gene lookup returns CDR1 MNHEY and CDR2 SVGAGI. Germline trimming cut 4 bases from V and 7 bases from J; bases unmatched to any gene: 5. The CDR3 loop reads CASSWDRVRNEQFF. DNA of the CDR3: TGTGCCAGCAGTTGGGACAGGGTTCGAAATGAGCAGTTCTTC.

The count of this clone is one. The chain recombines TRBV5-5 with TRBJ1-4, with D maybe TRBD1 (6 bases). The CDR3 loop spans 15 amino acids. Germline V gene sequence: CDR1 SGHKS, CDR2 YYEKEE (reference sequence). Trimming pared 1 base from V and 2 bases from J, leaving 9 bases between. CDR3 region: CASSLKRGTNEKLFF. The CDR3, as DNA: TGTGCCAGCAGCTTGAAGAGGGGGACTAATGAAAAACTGTTTTTT.

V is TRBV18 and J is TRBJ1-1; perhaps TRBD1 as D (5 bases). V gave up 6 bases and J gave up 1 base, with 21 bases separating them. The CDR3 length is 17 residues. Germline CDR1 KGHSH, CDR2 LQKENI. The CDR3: CASSRQPPTPSNTEAFF. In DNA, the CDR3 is TGTGCCAGCTCCCGACAGCCCCCAACGCCTTCGAACACTGAAGCTTTCTTT.

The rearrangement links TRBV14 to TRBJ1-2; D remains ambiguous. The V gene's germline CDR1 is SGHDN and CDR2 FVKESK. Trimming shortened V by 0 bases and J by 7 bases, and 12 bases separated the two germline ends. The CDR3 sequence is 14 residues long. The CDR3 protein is CASSQDRLGGGYTF. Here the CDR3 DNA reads TGTGCCAGCAGCCAAGATCGGTTGGGAGGTGGCTACACCTTC.

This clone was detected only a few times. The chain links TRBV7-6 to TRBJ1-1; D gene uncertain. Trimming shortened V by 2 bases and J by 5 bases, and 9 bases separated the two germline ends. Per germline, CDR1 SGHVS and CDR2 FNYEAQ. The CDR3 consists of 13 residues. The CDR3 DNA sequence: TGTGCCAGCAGCTTAAACAAATTGACTGAAGCTTTCTTT. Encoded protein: CASSLNKLTEAFF.

CDR3 loop: CASSKTSGRTYEQYF. DNA of the CDR3: TGCGCCAGCAGCAAAACTAGCGGGAGGACCTACGAGCAGTACTTC. The chain carries TRBV5-1 and TRBJ2-7; 12 bases map to TRBD2. Unmatched junction bases numbered 4, after V lost 4 bases and J lost 2 bases. The germline gives CDR1 SGHRS, CDR2 YFSETQ. The CDR3 totals 15 residues.

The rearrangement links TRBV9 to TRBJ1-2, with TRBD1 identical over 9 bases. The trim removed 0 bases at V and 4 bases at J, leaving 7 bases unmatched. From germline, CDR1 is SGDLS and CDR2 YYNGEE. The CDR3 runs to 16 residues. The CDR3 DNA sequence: TGTGCCAGCAGCGTAGCTCCCTTACAGGGGGCCTATGGCTACACCTTC. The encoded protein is CASSVAPLQGAYGYTF.

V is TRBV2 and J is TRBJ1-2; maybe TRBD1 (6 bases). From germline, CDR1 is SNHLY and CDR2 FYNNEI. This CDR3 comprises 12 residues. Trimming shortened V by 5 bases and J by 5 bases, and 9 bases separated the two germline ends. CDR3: CASSRQVYGYTF. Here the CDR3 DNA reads TGTGCCAGCAGTCGACAGGTTTATGGCTACACCTTC.